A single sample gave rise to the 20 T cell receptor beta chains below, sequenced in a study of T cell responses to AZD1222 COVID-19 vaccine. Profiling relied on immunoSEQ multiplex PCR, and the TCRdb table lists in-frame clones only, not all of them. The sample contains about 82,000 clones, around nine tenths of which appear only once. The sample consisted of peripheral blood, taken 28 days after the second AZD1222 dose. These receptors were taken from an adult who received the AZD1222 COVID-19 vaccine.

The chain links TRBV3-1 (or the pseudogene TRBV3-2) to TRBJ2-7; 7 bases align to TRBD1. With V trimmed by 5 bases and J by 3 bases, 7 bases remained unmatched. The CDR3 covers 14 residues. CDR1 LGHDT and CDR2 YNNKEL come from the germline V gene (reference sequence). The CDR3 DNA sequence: TGTGCCAGCAGCAATCCGGGACAGAACTACGAGCAGTACTTC. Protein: CASSNPGQNYEQYF.

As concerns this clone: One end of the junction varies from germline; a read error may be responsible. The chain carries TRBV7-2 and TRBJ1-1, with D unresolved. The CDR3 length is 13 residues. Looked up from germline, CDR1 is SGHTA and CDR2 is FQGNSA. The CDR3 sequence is CASSRMLNSEAFF. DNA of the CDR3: TGTGCCAGCAGCCGAATGTTGAACTCTGAAGCTTTCTTT.

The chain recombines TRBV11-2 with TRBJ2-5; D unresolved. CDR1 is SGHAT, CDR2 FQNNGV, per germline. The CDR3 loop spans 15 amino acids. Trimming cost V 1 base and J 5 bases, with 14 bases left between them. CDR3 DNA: TGTGCCAGCAGCTTAGTACATGGGCCCCGGGAGACCCAGTACTTC. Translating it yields CASSLVHGPRETQYF. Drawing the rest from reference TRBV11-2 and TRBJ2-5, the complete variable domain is EAGVAQSPRYKIIEKRQSVAFWCNPISGHATLYWYQQILGQGPKLLIQFQNNGVVDDSQLPKDRFSAERLKGVDSTLKIQPAKLEDSAVYLCASSLVHGPRETQYFGPGTRLLVL.

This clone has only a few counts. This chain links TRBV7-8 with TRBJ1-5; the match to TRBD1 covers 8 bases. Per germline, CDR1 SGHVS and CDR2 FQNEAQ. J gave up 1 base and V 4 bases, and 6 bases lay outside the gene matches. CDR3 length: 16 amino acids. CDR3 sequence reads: CASSYWTGQSNQPQHF. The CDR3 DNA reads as TGTGCCAGCAGCTACTGGACAGGGCAAAGCAATCAGCCCCAGCATTTT.

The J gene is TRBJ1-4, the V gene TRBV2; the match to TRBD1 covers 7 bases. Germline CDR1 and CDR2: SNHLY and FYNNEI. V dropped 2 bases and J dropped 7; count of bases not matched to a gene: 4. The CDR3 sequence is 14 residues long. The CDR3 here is CASSEQGVGEKLFF. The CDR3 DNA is TGTGCCAGCAGTGAACAGGGGGTTGGTGAAAAACTGTTTTTT.

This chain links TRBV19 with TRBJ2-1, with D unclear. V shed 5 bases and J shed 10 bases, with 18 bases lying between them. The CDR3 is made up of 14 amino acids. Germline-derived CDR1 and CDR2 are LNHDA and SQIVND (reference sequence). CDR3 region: CASSPNLRQAEQFF. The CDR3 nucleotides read TGTGCCAGTAGTCCCAACCTACGACAAGCCGAGCAGTTCTTC.

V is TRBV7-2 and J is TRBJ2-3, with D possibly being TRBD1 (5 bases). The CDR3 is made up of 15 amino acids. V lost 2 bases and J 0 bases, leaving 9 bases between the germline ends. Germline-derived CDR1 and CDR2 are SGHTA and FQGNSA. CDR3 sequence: CASSLYWGSTDTQYF. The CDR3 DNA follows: TGTGCCAGCAGCTTATATTGGGGCAGCACAGATACGCAGTATTTT.

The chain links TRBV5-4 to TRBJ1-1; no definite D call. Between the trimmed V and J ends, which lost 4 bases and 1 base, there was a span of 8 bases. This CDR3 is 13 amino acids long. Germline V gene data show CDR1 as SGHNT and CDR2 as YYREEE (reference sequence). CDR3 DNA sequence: TGTGCCAGCAGCCTTACTCAGAACACTGAAGCTTTCTTT. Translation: CASSLTQNTEAFF.

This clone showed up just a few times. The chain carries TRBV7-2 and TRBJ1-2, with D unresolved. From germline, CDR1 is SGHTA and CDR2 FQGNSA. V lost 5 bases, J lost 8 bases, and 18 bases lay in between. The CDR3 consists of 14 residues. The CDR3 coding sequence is TGTGCCAGCAGCCAGACGTTCGTGTTCTTAGGCTACACCTTC. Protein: CASSQTFVFLGYTF.

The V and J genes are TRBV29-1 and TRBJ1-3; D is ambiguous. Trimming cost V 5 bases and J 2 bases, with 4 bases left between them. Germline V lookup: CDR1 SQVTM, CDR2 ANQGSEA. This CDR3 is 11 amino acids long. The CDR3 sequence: CSVLAGNTIYF. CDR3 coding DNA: TGCAGCGTTCTTGCTGGAAACACCATATATTTT.

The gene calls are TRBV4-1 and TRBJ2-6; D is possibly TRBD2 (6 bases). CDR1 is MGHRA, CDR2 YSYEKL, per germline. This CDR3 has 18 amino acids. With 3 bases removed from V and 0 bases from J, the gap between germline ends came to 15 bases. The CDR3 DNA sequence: TGCGCCAGCAGCCATATCGGGACTTTCAGCTCTGGGGCCAACGTCCTGACTTTC. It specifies CASSHIGTFSSGANVLTF.

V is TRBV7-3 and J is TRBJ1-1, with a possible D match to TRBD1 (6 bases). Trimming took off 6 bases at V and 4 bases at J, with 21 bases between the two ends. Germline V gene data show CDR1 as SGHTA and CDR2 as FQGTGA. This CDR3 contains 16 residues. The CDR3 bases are TGTGCCAGCAGTCTAGCGGCTCGCGGAGGGGGCACTGAAGCTTTCTTT. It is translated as CASSLAARGGGTEAFF.

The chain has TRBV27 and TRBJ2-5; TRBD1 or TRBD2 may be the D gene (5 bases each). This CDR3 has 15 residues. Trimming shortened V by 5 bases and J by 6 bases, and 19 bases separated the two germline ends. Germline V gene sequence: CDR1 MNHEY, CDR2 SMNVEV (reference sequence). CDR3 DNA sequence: TGTGCCAGCAGTCCTACCCTAGGGGAGCTACAGACCCAGTACTTC. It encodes CASSPTLGELQTQYF.

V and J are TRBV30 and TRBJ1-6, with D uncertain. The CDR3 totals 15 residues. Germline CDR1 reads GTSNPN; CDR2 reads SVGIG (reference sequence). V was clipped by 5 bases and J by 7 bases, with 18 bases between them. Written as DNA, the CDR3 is TGTGCCTGGGAAAACCACCGGACTTACAATTCACCCCTCCACTTT. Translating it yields CAWENHRTYNSPLHF.

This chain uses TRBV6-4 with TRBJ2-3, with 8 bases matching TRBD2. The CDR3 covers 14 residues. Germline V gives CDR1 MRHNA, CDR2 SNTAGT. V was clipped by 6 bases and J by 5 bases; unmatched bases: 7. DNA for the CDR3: TGTGCCAGCAGCGTTGGACTAGCAGGAGATACGCAGTATTTT. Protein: CASSVGLAGDTQYF.

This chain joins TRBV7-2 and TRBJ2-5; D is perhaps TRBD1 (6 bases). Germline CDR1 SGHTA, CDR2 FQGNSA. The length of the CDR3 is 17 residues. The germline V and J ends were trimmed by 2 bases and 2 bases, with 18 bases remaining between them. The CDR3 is CASSLLGTTSLQETQYF. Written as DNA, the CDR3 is TGTGCCAGCAGCTTACTCGGGACAACATCTCTTCAAGAGACCCAGTACTTC.

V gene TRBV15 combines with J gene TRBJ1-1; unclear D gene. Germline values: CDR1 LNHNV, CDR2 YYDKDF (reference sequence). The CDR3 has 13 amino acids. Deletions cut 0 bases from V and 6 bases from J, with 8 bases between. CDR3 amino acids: CATSRDLMAEAFF. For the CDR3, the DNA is TGTGCCACCAGCAGAGATTTAATGGCTGAAGCTTTCTTT.

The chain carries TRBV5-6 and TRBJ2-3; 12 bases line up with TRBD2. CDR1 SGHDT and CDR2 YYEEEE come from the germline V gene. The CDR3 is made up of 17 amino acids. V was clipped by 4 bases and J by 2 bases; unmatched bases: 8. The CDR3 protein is CASSIRWTSGDTDTQYF. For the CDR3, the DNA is TGTGCCAGCAGCATCAGATGGACTAGCGGGGACACAGATACGCAGTATTTT.

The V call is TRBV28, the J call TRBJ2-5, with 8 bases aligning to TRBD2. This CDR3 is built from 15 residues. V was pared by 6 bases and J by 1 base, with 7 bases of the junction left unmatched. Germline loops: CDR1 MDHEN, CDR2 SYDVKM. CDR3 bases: TGTGCCAGCAGGGAAAGCGGGGGAAGCCAAGAGACCCAGTACTTC. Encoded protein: CASRESGGSQETQYF. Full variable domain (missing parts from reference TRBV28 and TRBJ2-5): DVKVTQSSRYLVKRTGEKVFLECVQDMDHENMFWYRQDPGLGLRLIYFSYDVKMKEKGDIPEGYSVSREKKERFSLILESASTNQTSMYLCASRESGGSQETQYFGPGTRLLVL.

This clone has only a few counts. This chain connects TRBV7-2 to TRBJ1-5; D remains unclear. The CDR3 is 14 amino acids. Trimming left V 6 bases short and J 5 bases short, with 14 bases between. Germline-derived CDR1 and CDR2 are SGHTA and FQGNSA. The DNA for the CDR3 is TGTGCCAGCAGAGGTTTAAACGGTGATCAGCCCCAGCATTTT. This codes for CASRGLNGDQPQHF.